Reported below is one T cell receptor (beta chain). What it binds is not known. Via MiXCR, TCRdb re-called the reads, giving one row per CDR3 protein. The sample has approximately 400,000 distinct CDR3 sequences; roughly a third are singletons. There are 16 residues in the CDR3. Trimming pared 4 bases from V and 6 bases from J, leaving 16 bases between. Looked up from germline, CDR1 is MGHDK and CDR2 is SYGVNS. The data stem from a study of T cell repertoires in cytomegalovirus infection. Across the study: Public TCR beta signatures were indicative of both CMV infection and a matching HLA type.

Study-wide results and caveats: Predominance within the ex vivo response was attributable to HLA-C-restricted CMV-specific TCR beta clonotypes. Using cumulative public TCR beta family frequency, the authors identified those who carried CMV together with the relevant HLA.

V usage is TRBV25-1 and J usage is TRBJ1-6; D is perhaps TRBD1 (5 bases). Sequenced material: PBMCs. This receptor was identified in a human donor in good health (CMV status not recorded). Some clones in this sample may be carry-over from other donors' samples. The chain's CDR3 is CASSGGSGKVNSPLHF. For the CDR3, the DNA is TGTGCCAGCAGTGGGGGGTCGGGGAAAGTTAATTCACCCCTCCACTTT.